The TCR beta chain described here comes from a study of shared clonotypes between healthy human individuals. Study-wide results and caveats: Collection of samples was limited to blood; tissue repertoires likely differ.

Everyone who donated was a Caucasian adult who lived in Nashville, Tennessee. Note on this clone: What it binds is not known.

The method was immunoSEQ multiplex PCR; TCRdb's version includes in-frame clones alone and lacks a portion of them. Of millions of clones in the sample, about 92% are singletons; the top ten hold about 0.13%. Sequencing used naive CD4+ T cells sorted from blood. As to subset: CD45RA+ positively selected. The sequence was obtained from a man younger than 35 in good health.

The CDR3 is CASTTGHIPPSTNEKLFF. In DNA form, the CDR3 reads TGTGCCAGCACTACAGGACATATACCCCCCTCAACTAATGAAAAACTGTTTTTT. The chain is built from TRBV27 and TRBJ1-4, with a weak D call TRBD1 (5 bases). Germline CDR1 and CDR2: MNHEY and SMNVEV (reference sequence). The CDR3 sequence is 18 residues long. Deletions cut 7 bases from V and 0 bases from J, with 21 bases between.